This record concerns one TCR beta chain sequence. The assay was immunoSEQ multiplex PCR, and TCRdb's table has in-frame clones only and misses some. The sample has around 100,000 clones, around 89% seen once; the top ten hold 19%. Germline CDR1 is SNHLY and CDR2 is FYNNEI. The CDR3 contains 13 residues. V trimming: 7 bases; J trimming: 2 bases; junction bases outside the gene matches: 4. This sample was included in a study of control samples from healthy donors and cancer patients. This rearrangement joins TRBV2 to TRBJ1-2, with 7 bases that match TRBD1. The receptor was derived from a man between 60 and 75 years old with lung cancer. The sample was PBMCs. The CDR3 loop is CASNRQGNYGYTF. The CDR3 bases are TGTGCCAGCAATAGACAGGGCAACTATGGCTACACCTTC.